Below are 21 T cell receptor beta chains sequenced from a single sample in a study of beta chain features in type 1 diabetes. Expressed TCRB transcripts were sequenced, since all the RNA that had been isolated was reverse transcribed. TCRdb's copy holds only in-frame clones and misses some; the assay was immunoSEQ multiplex PCR. The sample holds roughly 290,000 clones, around 7.8% seen once. The sequencing input was central memory CD4+ T cells from blood. The receptors were gathered from a woman younger than 35 in good health.

This clone has just a few counts. The sample carries other DNA sequences with the same CDR3. The V call is TRBV5-1, the J call TRBJ1-1; D is uncertain. The germline gives CDR1 SGHRS, CDR2 YFSETQ. This CDR3 comprises 13 residues. V lost 0 bases and J lost 0, with 3 bases in between. CDR3 nucleotide sequence: TGCGCCAGCAGCTTGGGGGTGAACACTGAAGCTTTCTTT. Translation gives CASSLGVNTEAFF.

This clone was seen a few times. Other nucleotide sequences from this sample produce the same CDR3. V is TRBV9 and J is TRBJ2-5; 7 nucleotides match TRBD1. The junction had 1 base not matched to a gene; V was cut back by 0 bases and J by 2 bases. Per the germline V gene, CDR1 is SGDLS and CDR2 is YYNGEE. CDR3 length: 14 amino acids. This CDR3 is CASSVGGQQETQYF. The CDR3 bases are TGTGCCAGCAGCGTAGGGGGACAGCAAGAGACCCAGTACTTC.

This chain links TRBV18 with TRBJ2-7; 8 bases line up with TRBD1. This CDR3 comprises 14 residues. V shed 7 bases, J shed 3 bases, and the junction held 8 bases outside the gene matches. The germline V gene encodes CDR1 KGHSH and CDR2 LQKENI. The CDR3 reads CASLSGQENYEQYF. CDR3 coding DNA: TGTGCCAGCTTATCGGGACAGGAGAACTACGAGCAGTACTTC.

This clone has ten or more counts. The junction shows a germline mismatch at one end, possibly a read error. This sequence joins TRBV7-7 and TRBJ2-7; D perhaps matches TRBD2 (5 bases). This CDR3 has 14 amino acids. Germline CDR1 and CDR2: SSHAT and FNYEAQ (reference sequence). This chain's CDR3 is CASSPGIQTYEQYF. CDR3 nucleotides: TGTGCTAGCAGCCCCGGGATCCAAACCTACGAGCAGTACTTC.

The V and J genes are TRBV27 and TRBJ1-2; no reliable D call. Germline-derived CDR1 and CDR2 are MNHEY and SMNVEV (reference sequence). The CDR3 is 15 residues long. V was clipped by 2 bases and J by 4 bases, with 14 bases between them. The CDR3 spells CASSLPPAAIYGYTF. The CDR3 region has the DNA TGTGCCAGCAGTTTACCACCGGCAGCGATCTATGGCTACACCTTC.

This clone was counted a few times. V usage is TRBV18 and J usage is TRBJ1-3; D possibly corresponds to TRBD1 (5 bases). Per germline, CDR1 KGHSH and CDR2 LQKENI. The CDR3 covers 14 residues. The V and J ends lost 4 bases and 2 bases respectively, with 9 bases between them. The chain's CDR3 is CASSRQSTGNTIYF. CDR3 DNA sequence: TGTGCCAGCTCACGACAGAGTACTGGAAACACCATATATTTT.

This clone showed up many times. V and J are TRBV30 and TRBJ2-1; D might be TRBD2 (6 bases). Trimming took 3 bases from V and 1 from J, leaving 16 bases between them. The CDR3 is 16 amino acids. Germline-derived CDR1 and CDR2 are GTSNPN and SVGIG (reference sequence). For the CDR3, the DNA is TGTGCCTGGAGGCCCCTTACTCTAGCGTCCTACAATGAGCAGTTCTTC. It encodes CAWRPLTLASYNEQFF.

This clone has just a few counts. V gene TRBV6-6 combines with J gene TRBJ2-2, with D unclear. This CDR3 spans 13 amino acids. V was shortened by 8 bases and J by 3 bases, with 10 bases between the two germline ends. The V gene's germline CDR1 is MNHNY and CDR2 SVGAGI (reference sequence). The CDR3 sequence is CASSRGDTGELFF. CDR3 nucleotide sequence: TGTGCCAGCTCTCGCGGAGACACCGGGGAGCTGTTTTTT.

The rearrangement joins TRBV11-2 to TRBJ1-2; D unresolved. Trimming stripped 0 bases from V and 0 bases from J, with 8 bases between. The CDR3 is 15 residues long. The germline gives CDR1 SGHAT, CDR2 FQNNGV. CDR3 loop: CASSLDRNPNYGYTF. CDR3 sequence (DNA): TGTGCCAGCAGCTTAGACAGGAATCCTAACTATGGCTACACCTTC. The full variable domain, in which reference TRBV11-2 and TRBJ1-2 provide the parts outside the CDR3, is EAGVAQSPRYKIIEKRQSVAFWCNPISGHATLYWYQQILGQGPKLLIQFQNNGVVDDSQLPKDRFSAERLKGVDSTLKIQPAKLEDSAVYLCASSLDRNPNYGYTFGSGTRLTVV.

The CDR3 DNA reads TGTGCCAGCAGCTTCTGGGGACGTGATTCACCCCTCCACTTT. Amino acids: CASSFWGRDSPLHF. J is TRBJ1-6 and V is TRBV5-6; tentatively, D is TRBD1 (5 bases). The CDR3 is 14 amino acids. The V and J ends lost 2 bases and 8 bases respectively, with 11 bases between them. The germline V gene has CDR1 SGHDT and CDR2 YYEEEE.

In its sample, this clone was seen many times. This chain uses TRBV9 with TRBJ1-1; maybe TRBD1 (5 bases). Germline V gene lookup returns CDR1 SGDLS and CDR2 YYNGEE. This CDR3 contains 14 residues. Trimming pared 3 bases from V and 7 bases from J, leaving 16 bases between. The CDR3 loop reads CASSGGRGPNEAFF. In DNA form, the CDR3 reads TGTGCCAGCAGCGGCGGGAGGGGACCTAATGAAGCTTTCTTT.

This clone came up many times. The chain recombines TRBV15 with TRBJ1-4; D gene uncertain. The CDR3 is 13 amino acids. CDR1 is LNHNV, CDR2 YYDKDF, per germline (reference sequence). Trimming removed 0 bases from V and 8 bases from J, with 7 bases in between. The CDR3 loop is CATSRDLGEKLFF. In DNA, the CDR3 is TGTGCCACCAGCAGAGATTTAGGGGAAAAACTGTTTTTT.

Only a few counts were recorded for this clone. The chain employs TRBV28 and TRBJ1-1; D gene uncertain. The germline V and J ends were trimmed by 7 bases and 0 bases, with 9 bases remaining between them. The CDR3 loop spans 13 amino acids. Looked up from germline, CDR1 is MDHEN and CDR2 is SYDVKM. This CDR3 reads CASTRRMNTEAFF. CDR3 DNA sequence: TGTGCCAGCACCCGACGGATGAACACTGAAGCTTTCTTT.

This clone was picked up a small number of times. The chain employs TRBV7-2 and TRBJ2-2, with D perhaps matching TRBD1 (6 bases). Germline V gives CDR1 SGHTA, CDR2 FQGNSA. The V and J ends lost 6 bases and 8 bases respectively, with 19 bases between them. The length of the CDR3 is 15 residues. CDR3 nucleotides: TGTGCCAGCAGGGGTCAGGGGACCGGGATTGGGGAGCTGTTTTTT. Translation gives CASRGQGTGIGELFF.

This clone appeared many times. The chain is built from TRBV6-6 and TRBJ1-6; D possibly corresponds to TRBD1 (6 bases). From germline, CDR1 is MNHNY and CDR2 SVGAGI (reference sequence). This CDR3 comprises 14 residues. Trimming removed 5 bases at V and 11 bases at J, with 16 bases between. The CDR3 DNA follows: TGTGCCAGCAGTCAAGGGACAAACATACCACCCCTCCACTTT. It specifies CASSQGTNIPPLHF.

This clone was picked up a small number of times. The chain combines TRBV23-1 with TRBJ2-7; 9 bases map to TRBD1. TRBV23-1 is designated an ORF whose function remains uncertain. The ends lost 5 bases at V and 3 bases at J; junction bases unmatched: 11. This CDR3 is 16 amino acids long. The CDR3 region is CASSKDAGTGSYEQYF. The CDR3, as DNA: TGCGCCAGCAGTAAAGACGCCGGGACAGGGAGCTACGAGCAGTACTTC.

The table lists this clone with a few counts. The chain couples TRBV5-4 to TRBJ1-2, with TRBD1 as a possible D gene (6 bases). This CDR3 region has 12 residues. With 0 bases removed from V and 10 bases from J, the gap between germline ends came to 10 bases. Germline V gene lookup returns CDR1 SGHNT and CDR2 YYREEE (reference sequence). The CDR3 protein is CASSLDTGLYTF. The CDR3 DNA sequence: TGTGCCAGCAGCTTGGATACAGGGCTCTACACCTTC.

The genes are TRBV13 and TRBJ1-2; 9 positions match TRBD1. Germline CDR1 reads PRHDT; CDR2 reads FYEKMQ (reference sequence). CDR3 length: 12 amino acids. V lost 5 bases, J lost 7 bases, and 2 bases stayed unmatched. The DNA for the CDR3 is TGTGCCAGCAGCCCGGGACAGGGTGGCTACACCTTC. Translated, it gives CASSPGQGGYTF.

In its sample, this clone was seen a few times. The chain couples TRBV7-9 to TRBJ2-7; 8 nucleotides agree with TRBD2. V shed 3 bases, J shed 6 bases, and the junction held 16 bases outside the gene matches. The CDR3 length is 17 residues. Germline assignment: CDR1 SEHNR and CDR2 FQNEAQ (reference sequence). The CDR3 reads CASSLASGSISMREQYF. CDR3 bases: TGTGCCAGCAGCTTGGCCAGCGGGAGTATTTCGATGCGCGAGCAGTACTTC.

This chain joins TRBV12-5 and TRBJ1-5, with 8 positions matching TRBD1. V was clipped by 3 bases and J by 2 bases; unmatched bases: 3. This CDR3 has 15 residues. Germline V gene lookup returns CDR1 LGHNT and CDR2 FRNRAP. DNA for the CDR3: TGTGCTAGTGGTTTTGACAGGGGAGGCAATCAGCCCCAGCATTTT. It specifies CASGFDRGGNQPQHF.

This chain uses TRBV5-1 with TRBJ2-7; D remains unclear. The germline gives CDR1 SGHRS, CDR2 YFSETQ. The CDR3 spans 12 residues. Trimming left V 2 bases short and J 5 bases short, with 8 bases between. Here the CDR3 DNA reads TGCGCCAGCAGCTTAATGCGAGACGAGCAGTACTTC. Its translation is CASSLMRDEQYF. The whole variable domain, remainder taken from reference TRBV5-1 and TRBJ2-7, is KAGVTQTPRYLIKTRGQQVTLSCSPISGHRSVSWYQQTPGQGLQFLFEYFSETQRNKGNFPGRFSGRQFSNSRSEMNVSTLELGDSALYLCASSLMRDEQYFGPGTRLTVT.